This T cell receptor (beta chain) was documented in a study of shared clonotypes between healthy human individuals. Study-level findings and limits: Clonotype sharing among the donors was expected to vary with sequencing depth.

V was cut by 3 bases and J by 0 bases, with 12 bases left in between. The CDR3 consists of 16 residues. Germline V gene data show CDR1 as SQVTM and CDR2 as ANQGSEA. In the original analysis: As immunoSEQ supplied junction-only sequences (without quality scores), filtering differed. The table came from immunoSEQ multiplex PCR; TCRdb's copy has only in-frame clones and leaves some out. D and trimming were read from the DNA, whereas the V and J calls and clone size are those reported in that table. The sample yields over 950,000 clones, roughly 80% seen once. Worth noting for this clone: Its antigen is unidentified.

The gene calls are TRBV29-1 and TRBJ2-6; tentative D call: TRBD1 (6 bases). The source material was memory CD4+ T cells from PBMCs. The subset denotes: CD45RA-negative fraction. The TCR comes from a man aged 18 to 30 in good health. Some clones in this sample may be carry-over from other donors' samples. CDR3 DNA: TGCAGCGTTGATAGGGGGTTCAGCTCTGGGGCCAACGTCCTGACTTTC. As protein: CSVDRGFSSGANVLTF. Together with reference TRBV29-1 and TRBJ2-6, the CDR3 gives the full variable domain: SAVISQKPSRDICQRGTSLTIQCQVDSQVTMMFWYRQQPGQSLTLIATANQGSEATYESGFVIDKFPISRPNLTFSTLTVSNMSPEDSSIYLCSVDRGFSSGANVLTFGAGSRLTVL.